The present entry profiles one T cell receptor beta chain with its context. Its target is not known. This CDR3 contains 13 residues. With 3 bases removed from V and 7 bases from J, the gap between germline ends came to 11 bases. Germline assignment: CDR1 SGDLS and CDR2 YYNGEE. Primed by a sample-barcoded 5' primer and a J-beta primer mix, a second PCR proceeded for roughly 7 to 12 cycles. There were at least 2.5 million CDR3-containing paired-end reads obtained from each sample. TCRdb reanalysed the 5' RACE reads using MiXCR and keeps one entry per CDR3 protein. Of some 900,000 distinct CDR3 sequences listed, around 49% are singletons. The entry originates in a study of blood T cells in healthy people across ages. Study findings and constraints: It was held that diversity estimates obtained from one million T cells represented underestimates.

The clonotype originates from a man aged 30 to 39 in good health. The sequencing sample was made of blood. The chain is built from TRBV9 and TRBJ2-1; no clear D. The CDR3 protein is CASSGNVINEQFF. The CDR3, as DNA: TGTGCCAGCAGCGGTAACGTCATAAATGAGCAGTTCTTC.